The present T cell receptor (beta chain) was sequenced within a study of T-cell reconstitution after alpha-beta-depleted transplantation in children. Findings and caveats of the study: Several hundred expanded graft clones reportedly gave rise to the alpha-beta T cells present about two months after transplant. The authors attributed T-cell counts and diversity one year after transplant mostly to newly produced T cells. Recipient T cells and thymic progenitors that survived were the source of the high TCRbeta diversity seen at day 60 in some patients.

This clonotype was recorded a few times. Its antigen remains unidentified. Trimming removed 0 bases at V and 6 bases at J, with 12 bases between. The CDR3 spans 14 residues. The germline V gene has CDR1 SGHRS and CDR2 YFSETQ. The library targeted TCRbeta and was prepared with unique molecular identifiers. TCRdb re-analysed the PCR reads in MiXCR, keeping a single row per CDR3 protein. The sample comprises about 150,000 distinct CDR3 sequences, around 10% of which are singletons, and less than 15% rests with the top ten. This receptor was identified in a boy between 2 and 10 years old with acute myeloid leukemia, due to receive a stem cell transplant. This chain joins TRBV5-1 and TRBJ1-1; a possible D gene is TRBD1 (6 bases). The sequencing used PBMCs, collected before TCRalphabeta/CD19-depleted stem cell transplant. This chain's CDR3 is CASSLAPGASEAFF. CDR3 in DNA: TGCGCCAGCAGCTTGGCCCCGGGGGCTTCTGAAGCTTTCTTT.